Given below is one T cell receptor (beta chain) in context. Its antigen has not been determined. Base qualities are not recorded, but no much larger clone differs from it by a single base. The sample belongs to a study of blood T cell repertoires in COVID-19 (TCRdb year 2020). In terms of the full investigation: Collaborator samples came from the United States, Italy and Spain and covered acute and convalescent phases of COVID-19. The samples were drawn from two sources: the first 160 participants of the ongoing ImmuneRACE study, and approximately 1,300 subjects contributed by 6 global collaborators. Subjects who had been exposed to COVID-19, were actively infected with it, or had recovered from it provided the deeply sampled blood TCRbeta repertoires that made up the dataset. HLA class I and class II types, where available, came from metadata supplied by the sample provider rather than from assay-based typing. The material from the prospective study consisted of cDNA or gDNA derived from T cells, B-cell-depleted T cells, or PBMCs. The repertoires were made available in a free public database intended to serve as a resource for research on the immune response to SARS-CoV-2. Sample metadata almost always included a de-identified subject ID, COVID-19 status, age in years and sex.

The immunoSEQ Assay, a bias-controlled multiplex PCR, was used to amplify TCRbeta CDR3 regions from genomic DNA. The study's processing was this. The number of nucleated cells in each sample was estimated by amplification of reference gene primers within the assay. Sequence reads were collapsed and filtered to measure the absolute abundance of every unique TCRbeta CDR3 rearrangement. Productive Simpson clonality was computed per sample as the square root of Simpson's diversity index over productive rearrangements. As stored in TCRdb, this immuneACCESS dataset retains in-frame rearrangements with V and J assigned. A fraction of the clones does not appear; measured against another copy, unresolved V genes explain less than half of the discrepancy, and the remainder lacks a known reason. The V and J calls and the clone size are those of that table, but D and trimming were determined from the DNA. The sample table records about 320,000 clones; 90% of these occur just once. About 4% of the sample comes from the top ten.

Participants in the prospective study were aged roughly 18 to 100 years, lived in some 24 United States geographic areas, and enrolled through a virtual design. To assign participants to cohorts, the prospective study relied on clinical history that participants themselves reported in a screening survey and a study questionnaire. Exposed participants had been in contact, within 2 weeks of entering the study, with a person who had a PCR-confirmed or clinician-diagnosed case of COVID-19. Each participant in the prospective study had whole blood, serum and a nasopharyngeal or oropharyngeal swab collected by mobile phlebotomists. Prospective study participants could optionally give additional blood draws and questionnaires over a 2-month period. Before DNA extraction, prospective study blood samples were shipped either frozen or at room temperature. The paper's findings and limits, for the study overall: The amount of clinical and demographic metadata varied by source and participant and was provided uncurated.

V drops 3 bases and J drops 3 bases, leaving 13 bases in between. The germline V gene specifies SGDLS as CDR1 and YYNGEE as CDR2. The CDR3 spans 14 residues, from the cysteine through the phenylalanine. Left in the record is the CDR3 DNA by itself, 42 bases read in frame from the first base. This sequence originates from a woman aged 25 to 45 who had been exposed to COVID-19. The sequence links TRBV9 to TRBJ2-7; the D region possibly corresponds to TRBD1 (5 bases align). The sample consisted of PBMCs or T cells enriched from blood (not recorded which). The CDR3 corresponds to CASSGGHTNYEQYF. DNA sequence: TGTGCCAGCAGCGGAGGACACACGAACTACGAGCAGTACTTC.